Shown below are 23 T cell receptor beta chains from a single sample sequenced in a study of T cell clones after liver transplantation. No antigen has been identified for these receptors. TCRbeta sequences of proliferating CFSE-low MLR cells were labeled alloreactive. Profiling relied on immunoSEQ multiplex PCR, and the TCRdb table lists in-frame clones only, not all of them. The table includes about 130 clones, around a third detected once. The source material was CD4+ T cells from cultured PBMCs. The receptors derive from a human patient who received a liver transplant. Some T cells may possibly be graft donor cells.

There are a few counts of this clone. V and J are TRBV7-2 and TRBJ2-5; D may be TRBD1 (6 bases). V dropped 1 base and J dropped 1 base, with 10 bases sitting between them. Germline CDR1 is SGHTA and CDR2 is FQGNSA. CDR3 length: 15 residues. The CDR3 region has the DNA TGTGCCAGCAGCTTAGATCCAGGGGTCCAAGAGACCCAGTACTTC. This translates into CASSLDPGVQETQYF.

Notes on this clone: In this CDR3 the conserved last residue, phenylalanine or tryptophan, is missing, so a read error is likely. The limits of the CDR3 on the DNA are not certain, so only TCRdb's listed CDR3 is given. The chain is built from TRBV11-3 and TRBJ2-6. Germline CDR1 SGHNT, CDR2 YENEEA. The CDR3 sequence runs 16 residues, both termini included. CDR3: CASSVGDRQSRANVLT.

V usage is TRBV4-1 and J usage is TRBJ1-2; TRBD1 is a possible D gene (5 bases). Germline V CDR1 and CDR2: MGHRA, YSYEKL. The CDR3 runs 13 residues. The V end lost 0 bases, the J end lost 4 bases, and 6 bases lay between the germline ends. For the CDR3, the DNA is TGCGCCAGCAGCCAAGACGACAGCTATGGCTACACCTTC. It is translated as CASSQDDSYGYTF.

Comment on this clone: The junction differs from germline at one of its ends, possibly a read error. The chain couples TRBV5-6 to TRBJ2-6; D gene ambiguous. This CDR3 comprises 17 residues. Germline-derived CDR1 and CDR2 are SGHDT and YYEEEE. CDR3 nucleotide sequence: TGTGCCAGCCTTATCAACAATAGTCCAAAGTCGGGCCAACGTCCTGACTTC. Translated: CASLINNSPKSGQRPDF.

The chain links TRBV6-1 to TRBJ2-7; possibly TRBD1 or TRBD2 for D (6 bases each). V was pared by 11 bases and J by 3 bases, with 23 bases between. CDR1 is MNHNS and CDR2 is SASEGT in the germline V gene. The CDR3 spans 15 residues. CDR3 sequence reads: CALGQSGALLYEQYF. The CDR3 DNA reads as TGTGCCCTCGGGCAGTCGGGGGCGCTCCTCTACGAGCAGTACTTC.

This clone was observed a handful of times. The V gene is TRBV14, the J gene TRBJ2-5; D remains unclear. The CDR3 has 13 residues. V dropped 4 bases and J dropped 5 bases, with 11 bases sitting between them. Germline CDR1 is SGHDN and CDR2 is FVKESK. CDR3 coding DNA: TGTGCCAGCAGCCGGTCCCCTCCGGAGACCCAGTACTTC. This gives the protein CASSRSPPETQYF.

This clone is termed large. The chain is built from TRBV13 and TRBJ2-1, with 9 bases matching TRBD2. Germline CDR1 PRHDT, CDR2 FYEKMQ (reference sequence). CDR3 length: 13 residues. Trimming took 5 bases from V and 9 from J; bases not matched to a gene: 5. The CDR3 DNA follows: TGTGCCAGCAGCGGGGGACTAGCCGGTGAGCAGTTCTTC. This translates into CASSGGLAGEQFF.

In this sample, this clone is large. This chain links TRBV9 with TRBJ2-7, with TRBD1 identical over 9 bases. The CDR3 length is 15 residues. Germline V gene sequence: CDR1 SGDLS, CDR2 YYNGEE. The V gene end was trimmed by 0 bases and the J gene end by 0 bases; junction bases not matched to a gene: 1. Here the CDR3 DNA reads TGTGCCAGCAGCGTAGAGACAGGGGGCTCCTACGAGCAGTACTTC. This gives the protein CASSVETGGSYEQYF. The full variable domain, rest sourced from reference TRBV9 and TRBJ2-7, is DSGVTQTPKHLITATGQRVTLRCSPRSGDLSVYWYQQSLDQGLQFLIQYYNGEERAKGNILERFSAQQFPDLHSELNLSSLELGDSALYFCASSVETGGSYEQYFGPGTRLTVT.

CDR3 in DNA: TGCGCCAGCAGCCAAGATTGGGCGGGGCGAGGGCCCCAGCATTTT. Translation: CASSQDWAGRGPQHF. The chain uses TRBV4-3 and TRBJ1-5, with D possibly matching TRBD1 (5 bases). V lost 0 bases and J lost 9, with 15 bases in between. Germline-derived CDR1 and CDR2 are LGHNA and YSLEER. This CDR3 spans 15 amino acids.

By sample share, this clone is hyperexpanded. This chain joins TRBV6-6 and TRBJ2-4; 8 bases align to TRBD2. Trimming cost V 0 bases and J 3 bases; bases outside gene matches: 1. The germline CDR1 and CDR2 sequences are MNHNY and SVGAGI (reference sequence). The CDR3 contains 15 residues. CDR3 loop: CASSYSGGDKNIQYF. The CDR3, as DNA: TGTGCCAGCAGTTACTCCGGGGGGGACAAAAACATTCAGTACTTC.

On this clone: Just one base apart from a much larger clone, this may be a read error. In the same sample, other DNA sequences code for this CDR3. The chain uses TRBV9 and TRBJ1-2; no clear D. The CDR3 is 15 residues long. The germline V gene has CDR1 SGDLS and CDR2 YYNGEE. The chain's CDR3 is CASSENPGRQYGYTF. The CDR3 region has the DNA TGTGCCAGTAGCGAAAATCCGGGCCGGCAATATGGCTACACCTTC.

CDR3 residues: CASRARDGNQPQHF. CDR3 sequence (DNA): TGTGCCAGCAGAGCCCGGGACGGTAATCAGCCCCAGCATTTT. This chain joins TRBV6-6 and TRBJ1-5, with D perhaps matching TRBD1 (5 bases). V lost 6 bases to trimming and J lost 4 bases, with 13 bases between them. CDR1 and CDR2 from the germline V gene are MNHNY and SVGAGI (reference sequence). This CDR3 has 14 residues.

The V gene is TRBV4-2, the J gene TRBJ1-2; TRBD1 matches 7 bases. Germline loops: CDR1 LGHNA, CDR2 YNFKEQ. V lost 5 bases to trimming and J lost 8 bases; unmatched junction nucleotides: 20. The CDR3 contains 17 residues. CDR3 in amino acids: CASSLKVGTEFVVGYTF. The CDR3 bases are TGTGCCAGCAGCTTGAAAGTCGGGACAGAGTTCGTTGTCGGCTACACCTTC.

The V call is TRBV28, the J call TRBJ1-1; 8 bases match TRBD1. The germline V gene encodes CDR1 MDHEN and CDR2 SYDVKM. The V and J ends lost 4 bases and 2 bases, in that order; junction bases with no gene match: 6. This CDR3 region has 15 residues. Here the CDR3 DNA reads TGTGCCAGCAGTTACCACAGGGGGGGAAACACTGAAGCTTTCTTT. Translated, it gives CASSYHRGGNTEAFF. The whole variable domain, remainder taken from reference TRBV28 and TRBJ1-1, is DVKVTQSSRYLVKRTGEKVFLECVQDMDHENMFWYRQDPGLGLRLIYFSYDVKMKEKGDIPEGYSVSREKKERFSLILESASTNQTSMYLCASSYHRGGNTEAFFGQGTRLTVV.

A few counts support this clone. The chain uses TRBV7-9 and TRBJ2-3; 7 bases align to TRBD1. V shed 5 bases, J shed 6 bases, and the junction held 8 bases outside the gene matches. The germline V gene has CDR1 SEHNR and CDR2 FQNEAQ (reference sequence). The CDR3 has 14 residues. The CDR3 nucleotides read TGTGCCAGCAGCGTCGGGACAGTAGAGGATACGCAGTATTTT. Translated: CASSVGTVEDTQYF.

This clone counts as hyperexpanded. This chain links TRBV2 with TRBJ1-5, with D possibly being TRBD1 (6 bases). This CDR3 has 15 amino acids. Germline values: CDR1 SNHLY, CDR2 FYNNEI. Deletions cut 3 bases from V and 3 bases from J, with 12 bases between. CDR3 amino acids: CASSDGTGYNQPQHF. The CDR3 bases are TGTGCCAGCAGTGATGGAACAGGGTACAATCAGCCCCAGCATTTT.

By proportion, this clone is hyperexpanded (1% or more). The rearrangement links TRBV9 to TRBJ2-1; 9 nucleotides line up with TRBD1. The CDR3 is 17 amino acids. Germline trimming cut 0 bases from V and 11 bases from J; bases unmatched to any gene: 15. Germline V gene lookup returns CDR1 SGDLS and CDR2 YYNGEE. CDR3 sequence: CASSVDPLTGTGRQQFF. CDR3 nucleotide sequence: TGTGCCAGCAGCGTAGACCCCTTAACCGGGACAGGGAGGCAGCAGTTCTTC.

V and J are TRBV9 and TRBJ2-1; 7 bases agree with TRBD2. V trimming: 5 bases; J trimming: 4 bases; junction bases outside the gene matches: 15. Per the germline V gene, CDR1 is SGDLS and CDR2 is YYNGEE. The CDR3 has 17 amino acids. CDR3 DNA sequence: TGTGCCAGCAGTCCTAGTGGCCATAGCGGGTCATACAATGAGCAGTTCTTC. Translation gives CASSPSGHSGSYNEQFF.

The genes are TRBV11-2 and TRBJ2-7; TRBD1 agrees at 10 bases. CDR3 length: 15 residues. Germline assignment: CDR1 SGHAT and CDR2 FQNNGV. V trimming: 4 bases; J trimming: 2 bases; junction bases outside the gene matches: 5. The CDR3 is CASSSRDRGTYEQYF. CDR3 DNA: TGTGCCAGCAGCTCCCGGGACAGGGGAACCTACGAGCAGTACTTC.

This clone was counted only a few times. This CDR3 fails to terminate in the conserved phenylalanine or tryptophan, so it likely reflects a read error. It is unclear where the CDR3 begins or ends on the DNA, so no DNA is shown, and the CDR3 is as TCRdb lists it. This sequence joins TRBV5-6 and TRBJ1-4. The CDR3 has 10 residues if both end residues are counted. Per germline, CDR1 SGHDT and CDR2 YYEEEE. CDR3: CASSRLGPNP.

This chain joins TRBV6-9 and TRBJ2-4, with TRBD2 matching 8 bases. V lost 3 bases, J lost 3 bases, and 4 bases stayed unmatched. Germline V gives CDR1 MNHGY, CDR2 SVAAGI. This CDR3 region has 15 residues. The CDR3 nucleotides read TGTGCCAGCAGTTACTCCGGGGGGGACAAAAACATTCAGTACTTC. Protein sequence: CASSYSGGDKNIQYF.

The gene calls are TRBV13 and TRBJ2-7; TRBD1 is a possible D gene (6 bases). Germline CDR1 is PRHDT and CDR2 is FYEKMQ (reference sequence). The CDR3 spans 15 residues. V was shortened by 3 bases and J by 2 bases, with 14 bases between the two germline ends. The CDR3 spells CASSFFLRTAYEQYF. The CDR3 DNA sequence: TGTGCCAGCAGCTTTTTTCTCAGGACAGCCTACGAGCAGTACTTC.

This clone was seen a single time. J is TRBJ2-5 and V is TRBV15; TRBD2 matches 12 bases. The CDR3 consists of 18 residues. The germline CDR1 and CDR2 sequences are LNHNV and YYDKDF (reference sequence). The trim removed 1 base at V and 0 bases at J, leaving 6 bases unmatched. The CDR3 region is CATSRGSLAGGYQETQYF. The CDR3 DNA reads TGTGCCACCAGCAGAGGATCACTAGCGGGGGGTTACCAAGAGACCCAGTACTTC.